The 27 T cell receptor beta chains below were found in one sample sequenced in a study of cytomegalovirus exposure and HLA in healthy donors. Researchers ran the PCR with 60 Vbeta and 13 Jbeta primers. Method: immunoSEQ multiplex PCR; TCRdb's copy keeps in-frame clones and lacks some. The sample shows roughly 120,000 clones, over 60% of them seen only once. What was sequenced was PBMCs. These receptors were obtained from a human donor in good health.

The chain joins TRBV9 to TRBJ1-1; D possibly corresponds to TRBD1 (5 bases). Germline loops: CDR1 SGDLS, CDR2 YYNGEE. The CDR3 is made up of 15 amino acids. V shed 0 bases and J shed 5 bases, with 14 bases lying between them. CDR3 DNA sequence: TGTGCCAGCAGCGTAGGGTCCCAGGGCAAGACTGAAGCTTTCTTT. Translation: CASSVGSQGKTEAFF.

The rearrangement uses TRBV9 and TRBJ1-1; D not certain. There are 16 residues in the CDR3. V dropped 3 bases and J dropped 3 bases, with 18 bases sitting between them. Germline V gene sequence: CDR1 SGDLS, CDR2 YYNGEE. CDR3 loop: CASSANIREPHTEAFF. The CDR3 nucleotides are TGTGCCAGCAGCGCAAACATCCGGGAGCCCCACACTGAAGCTTTCTTT. Combining the CDR3 with reference TRBV9 and TRBJ1-1 gives the whole variable domain DSGVTQTPKHLITATGQRVTLRCSPRSGDLSVYWYQQSLDQGLQFLIQYYNGEERAKGNILERFSAQQFPDLHSELNLSSLELGDSALYFCASSANIREPHTEAFFGQGTRLTVV.

For this clone: A junction boundary mismatches the germline segment, possibly from a read error. V and J are TRBV7-9 and TRBJ1-5; perhaps TRBD1 as D (5 bases). CDR3 length: 12 amino acids. The germline CDR1 and CDR2 sequences are SEHNR and FQNEAQ (reference sequence). CDR3 sequence reads: CSSSQGDQPQHF. In nucleotides, the CDR3 is TGTTCCAGCAGCCAAGGGGATCAGCCCCAGCATTTT.

V is TRBV19 and J is TRBJ2-1, with 8 positions matching TRBD2. The CDR3 has 14 amino acids. The ends lost 8 bases at V and 2 bases at J; junction bases unmatched: 5. CDR1 is LNHDA, CDR2 SQIVND, per germline (reference sequence). CDR3 nucleotides: TGTGCCAGTCAACCCGGGGGGGCCTACAATGAGCAGTTCTTC. Its translation is CASQPGGAYNEQFF.

The chain combines TRBV21-1 with TRBJ2-3; the listed D gene, TRBD2, was not tested against the DNA. TRBV21-1 is a documented pseudogene. The CDR3 is made up of 18 amino acids. CDR3 nucleotides: TGTGCCAGCAGCAAAGCCCCCTACGGGGTCCATGGCACAGATACGCAGTATTTT. This sequence encodes CASSKAPYGVHGTDTQYF.

This clone was counted a few times. V usage is TRBV4-2 and J usage is TRBJ2-5, with 15 bases aligning to TRBD2. Germline values: CDR1 LGHNA, CDR2 YNFKEQ. CDR3 length: 16 amino acids. V dropped 4 bases and J dropped 5; count of bases not matched to a gene: 5. CDR3 nucleotide sequence: TGTGCCAGCAGCCTCGGACTAGCGGGGGGGGGTGAGACCCAGTACTTC. Translation: CASSLGLAGGGETQYF.

This clone was recorded a few times. This chain connects TRBV19 to TRBJ1-2; possible D gene TRBD1, 5 bases. Between the trimmed V and J ends, which lost 9 bases and 5 bases, there was a span of 16 bases. Germline V gene data show CDR1 as LNHDA and CDR2 as SQIVND (reference sequence). The CDR3 covers 13 residues. The CDR3 nucleotides read TGTGCCAGCGGGGGACGGCCGCGGTATGGCTACACCTTC. Protein product: CASGGRPRYGYTF.

The V gene is TRBV13, the J gene TRBJ1-1; tentative D call: TRBD1 (6 bases). Trimming pared 4 bases from V and 6 bases from J, leaving 9 bases between. This CDR3 is 12 amino acids long. CDR1 PRHDT and CDR2 FYEKMQ come from the germline V gene (reference sequence). The CDR3 here is CASSSQGAEAFF. CDR3 DNA sequence: TGTGCCAGCAGCTCACAGGGCGCTGAAGCTTTCTTT.

The rearrangement uses TRBV4-1 and TRBJ1-6; 10 bases match TRBD1. The CDR3 loop spans 15 amino acids. V lost 3 bases, J lost 7 bases, and 3 bases stayed unmatched. The germline V gene encodes CDR1 MGHRA and CDR2 YSYEKL. In DNA form, the CDR3 reads TGCGCCAGCAGCCAGGAGGGACAGGGGAATTCACCCCTCCACTTT. It codes for CASSQEGQGNSPLHF.

The chain combines TRBV7-2 with TRBJ2-3; the match to TRBD2 covers 8 bases. The CDR3 runs 14 residues. J was trimmed by 4 bases and V by 3 bases; bases with no gene match: 3. Germline-derived CDR1 and CDR2 are SGHTA and FQGNSA. The CDR3 DNA reads as TGTGCCAGCAGCTTGTCGGGGGGGTCAGATACGCAGTATTTT. It is translated as CASSLSGGSDTQYF.

V is TRBV19 and J is TRBJ2-1; 7 bases match TRBD1. The J segment lost 7 bases and the V segment lost 5 bases, leaving 11 bases of the junction unmatched. CDR3 size: 15 residues. Germline V gene sequence: CDR1 LNHDA, CDR2 SQIVND (reference sequence). The CDR3 sequence is CASSPRQGRVNEQFF. The CDR3 DNA reads as TGTGCCAGTAGTCCTCGACAGGGAAGGGTGAATGAGCAGTTCTTC.

V and J are TRBV19 and TRBJ2-7; 7 bases are shared with TRBD1. The length of the CDR3 is 13 residues. Germline-derived CDR1 and CDR2 are LNHDA and SQIVND (reference sequence). V lost 3 bases to trimming and J lost 7 bases; unmatched junction nucleotides: 6. DNA for the CDR3: TGTGCCAGTAGTATCAAAAGACAGGGAGAGCAGTACTTC. It yields the protein CASSIKRQGEQYF.

The V gene is TRBV18, the J gene TRBJ2-6; tentative D call: TRBD2 (5 bases). Trimming stripped 1 base from V and 0 bases from J, with 13 bases between. CDR1 is KGHSH, CDR2 LQKENI, per germline. The CDR3 length is 18 residues. CDR3 nucleotides: TGTGCCAGCTCACCACGGCGATTCGGGGACTCTGGGGCCAACGTCCTGACTTTC. Amino acids: CASSPRRFGDSGANVLTF.

V gene TRBV19 combines with J gene TRBJ2-3, with a tentative D call TRBD2 (5 bases). CDR3 length equals 14 residues. Germline-derived CDR1 and CDR2 are LNHDA and SQIVND (reference sequence). V lost 3 bases and J 4 bases, leaving 11 bases between the germline ends. The CDR3 here is CASSIARGPDTQYF. Written as DNA, the CDR3 is TGTGCCAGTAGTATCGCCCGAGGGCCAGATACGCAGTATTTT.

This chain joins TRBV18 and TRBJ1-3; D not certain. Germline CDR1 reads KGHSH; CDR2 reads LQKENI. The CDR3 is 13 amino acids. V was pared by 4 bases and J by 4 bases, with 8 bases between. CDR3 sequence reads: CASSLGPGNTIYF. DNA for the CDR3: TGTGCCAGCTCACTCGGTCCAGGAAACACCATATATTTT.

V is TRBV6-5 and J is TRBJ1-2, with 7 bases matching TRBD1. Trimming at V came to 5 bases and at J to 2 bases, leaving 8 bases not matched to a gene. The CDR3 has 15 residues. Germline V lookup: CDR1 MNHEY, CDR2 SVGAGI. The CDR3 DNA follows: TGTGCCAGCAGTAACACCAGGGGGAAAAACTATGGCTACACCTTC. This sequence encodes CASSNTRGKNYGYTF.

The gene calls are TRBV7-2 and TRBJ2-3, with a tentative D call TRBD1 (7 bases). With 2 bases removed from V and 5 bases from J, the gap between germline ends came to 14 bases. Per the germline V gene, CDR1 is SGHTA and CDR2 is FQGNSA. This CDR3 region has 15 residues. CDR3 in DNA: TGTGCCAGCAGCTTAAGGAGGGGGCTTTTAGATACGCAGTATTTT. As protein: CASSLRRGLLDTQYF.

The rearrangement joins TRBV6-5 to TRBJ2-5; TRBD1 agrees at 7 bases. This CDR3 spans 14 amino acids. Germline loops: CDR1 MNHEY, CDR2 SVGAGI. The V gene end was trimmed by 5 bases and the J gene end by 5 bases; junction bases not matched to a gene: 8. The CDR3 nucleotides read TGTGCCAGCAGTGAACTAGGGGGCAGGGAGACCCAGTACTTC. Its translation is CASSELGGRETQYF.

The chain employs TRBV7-2 and TRBJ2-7; 9 bases map to TRBD2. This CDR3 has 18 residues. After removal of 3 bases from V and 3 bases from J, the junction contained 15 bases not matched to a gene. Germline V gives CDR1 SGHTA, CDR2 FQGNSA. The CDR3: CASSFRNSLAGPHYEQYF. CDR3 sequence (DNA): TGTGCCAGCAGCTTCCGAAACTCTCTAGCGGGGCCCCACTACGAGCAGTACTTC.

This clone was seen a handful of times. This rearrangement joins TRBV28 to TRBJ1-5; 7 bases map to TRBD1. CDR1 and CDR2 (germline): MDHEN, SYDVKM. V gave up 11 bases and J gave up 6 bases; unmatched junction bases: 10. This CDR3 spans 13 amino acids. CDR3: CAAEGGGSQPQHF. The CDR3, as DNA: TGTGCCGCGGAAGGGGGCGGCAGTCAGCCCCAGCATTTT.

This clone was counted between two and nine times. The rearrangement joins TRBV4-2 to TRBJ2-7, with D possibly being TRBD2 (6 bases). V was pared by 0 bases and J by 1 base, with 13 bases between. The CDR3 has 16 amino acids. Per the germline V gene, CDR1 is LGHNA and CDR2 is YNFKEQ. Written as DNA, the CDR3 is TGTGCCAGCAGCCAAGATTGGCAGGGAGGATCCTACGAGCAGTACTTC. This codes for CASSQDWQGGSYEQYF.

This clone was picked up a small number of times. The V gene is TRBV10-3, the J gene TRBJ1-1; no definite D call. The CDR3 consists of 13 residues. Germline V lookup: CDR1 ENHRY, CDR2 SYGVKD. Trimming left V 3 bases short and J 2 bases short, with 7 bases between. The CDR3, as DNA: TGTGCCATCAGTGACCACTTTAACACTGAAGCTTTCTTT. Residues: CAISDHFNTEAFF.

The rearrangement uses TRBV11-2 and TRBJ2-5; TRBD1 is a possible D gene (5 bases). There are 14 residues in the CDR3. Per germline, CDR1 SGHAT and CDR2 FQNNGV. Trimming took off 5 bases at V and 3 bases at J, with 13 bases between the two ends. Here the CDR3 DNA reads TGTGCCAGCAGCCCAATGGGCAGGGAAGAGACCCAGTACTTC. Its protein is CASSPMGREETQYF.

The J gene is TRBJ2-3, the V gene TRBV15; 11 nucleotides align to TRBD1. V lost 2 bases and J lost 5; bases outside the gene matches: 3. In germline, CDR1 is LNHNV, CDR2 YYDKDF (reference sequence). CDR3 length: 15 residues. This CDR3 reads CATSRLGTGGDTQYF. The CDR3, as DNA: TGTGCCACCAGCAGACTCGGGACAGGGGGAGATACGCAGTATTTT.

The chain uses TRBV18 and TRBJ1-1; 9 bases match TRBD1. The junction had 7 bases not matched to a gene; V was cut back by 5 bases and J by 3 bases. CDR3 length: 15 residues. Germline CDR1 is KGHSH and CDR2 is LQKENI. CDR3 nucleotide sequence: TGTGCCAGCTCATTCTACAGGGGGCGAGACACTGAAGCTTTCTTT. Residues: CASSFYRGRDTEAFF. Supplemented by reference TRBV18 and TRBJ1-1, the full variable domain reads NAGVMQNPRHLVRRRGQEARLRCSPMKGHSHVYWYRQLPEEGLKFMVYLQKENIIDESGMPKERFSAEFPKEGPSILRIQQVVRGDSAAYFCASSFYRGRDTEAFFGQGTRLTVV.

The V call is TRBV27, the J call TRBJ2-2; tentative D call: TRBD2 (6 bases). Looked up from germline, CDR1 is MNHEY and CDR2 is SMNVEV (reference sequence). CDR3 length: 14 amino acids. V was clipped by 3 bases and J by 6 bases, with 11 bases between them. The CDR3 region is CASSLGGVAGELFF. DNA for the CDR3: TGTGCCAGCAGTTTGGGGGGAGTCGCCGGGGAGCTGTTTTTT.

This clone was seen a single time. This rearrangement joins TRBV11-3 to TRBJ1-4, with D uncertain. The CDR3 totals 15 residues. The germline CDR1 and CDR2 sequences are SGHNT and YENEEA. The V gene lost 0 bases and the J gene lost 10 bases, with 15 bases spanning the gap. The CDR3: CASSLDLGGEGKLFF. CDR3 nucleotides: TGTGCCAGCAGCTTAGATCTGGGCGGGGAAGGAAAACTGTTTTTT.